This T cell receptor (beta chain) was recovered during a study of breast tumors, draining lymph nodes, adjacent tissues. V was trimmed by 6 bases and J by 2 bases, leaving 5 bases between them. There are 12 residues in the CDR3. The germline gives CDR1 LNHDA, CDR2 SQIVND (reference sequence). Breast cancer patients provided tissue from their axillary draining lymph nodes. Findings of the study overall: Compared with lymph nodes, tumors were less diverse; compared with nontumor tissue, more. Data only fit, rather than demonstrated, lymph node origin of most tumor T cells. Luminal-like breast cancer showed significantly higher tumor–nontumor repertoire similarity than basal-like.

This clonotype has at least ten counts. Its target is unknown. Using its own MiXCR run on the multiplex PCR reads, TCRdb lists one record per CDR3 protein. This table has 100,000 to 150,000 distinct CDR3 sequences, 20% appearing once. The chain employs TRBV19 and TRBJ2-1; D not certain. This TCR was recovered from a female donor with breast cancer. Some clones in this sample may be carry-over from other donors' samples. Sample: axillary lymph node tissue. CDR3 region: CASSVPYNEQFF. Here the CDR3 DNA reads TGTGCCAGTAGCGTTCCCTACAATGAGCAGTTCTTC.